The 25 T cell receptor beta chains below all came from one sample that was sequenced in a study of cytomegalovirus exposure and HLA in healthy donors. Sequencing was performed with immunoSEQ multiplex PCR; in TCRdb, only in-frame clones are kept and a portion is missing. This table holds approximately 150,000 clones, roughly 89% found once. The sequenced sample was PBMCs. These receptors originate from a woman under 40 in good health and CMV-seronegative.

This clone was detected a few times. The rearrangement links TRBV5-5 to TRBJ2-2, with no clear D. CDR3 length equals 15 residues. In germline, CDR1 is SGHKS, CDR2 YYEKEE (reference sequence). V was shortened by 1 base and J by 5 bases, with 12 bases between the two germline ends. CDR3 nucleotide sequence: TGTGCCAGCAGCTTGTGGGTTAGCATAACCGGGGAGCTGTTTTTT. Protein product: CASSLWVSITGELFF.

The chain carries TRBV5-1 and TRBJ2-7; the D gene is possibly TRBD1 (5 bases). Germline values: CDR1 SGHRS, CDR2 YFSETQ. V was clipped by 1 base and J by 4 bases, with 15 bases between them. CDR3 length: 15 residues. CDR3 protein: CASSLLPGSIYEQYF. The CDR3 coding sequence is TGCGCCAGCAGCTTGCTCCCAGGGTCAATTTACGAGCAGTACTTC.

In this sample, this clone turned up a few times. The chain has TRBV6-5 and TRBJ2-1; no reliable D call. The CDR3 is 11 residues long. The V and J ends lost 3 bases and 8 bases respectively, with 5 bases between them. Per germline, CDR1 MNHEY and CDR2 SVGAGI. CDR3 region: CASSYSYEQFF. DNA of the CDR3: TGTGCCAGCAGTTATAGCTATGAGCAGTTCTTC.

This sequence joins TRBV5-1 and TRBJ2-7; 10 positions match TRBD1. This CDR3 is 14 amino acids long. V shed 4 bases, J shed 6 bases, and the junction held 7 bases outside the gene matches. Germline lookup yields CDR1 SGHRS and CDR2 YFSETQ. The CDR3 sequence: CASSQDRGLGEQYF. CDR3 in DNA: TGCGCCAGCAGCCAGGACAGGGGGTTAGGCGAGCAGTACTTC.

This clone was counted a single time. V is TRBV29-1 and J is TRBJ1-2; 8 nucleotides match TRBD1. Looked up from germline, CDR1 is SQVTM and CDR2 is ANQGSEA. The CDR3 is 12 amino acids. With V trimmed by 7 bases and J by 3 bases, 4 bases remained unmatched. CDR3 in amino acids: CSGKQGDYGYTF. CDR3 DNA: TGCAGCGGTAAACAGGGGGACTATGGCTACACCTTC.

The rearrangement uses TRBV5-1 and TRBJ2-7; tentatively, D is TRBD2 (6 bases). In germline, CDR1 is SGHRS, CDR2 YFSETQ. Trimming removed 2 bases from V and 3 bases from J, with 12 bases in between. The CDR3 is 14 amino acids. CDR3 bases: TGCGCCAGCAGCTTTGGGGGGACGGGCTACGAGCAGTACTTC. Translating it yields CASSFGGTGYEQYF.

The rearrangement joins TRBV7-9 to TRBJ2-3; perhaps TRBD2 as D (6 bases). This CDR3 is 18 amino acids long. CDR1 is SEHNR and CDR2 is FQNEAQ in the germline V gene (reference sequence). The V and J ends lost 5 bases and 5 bases respectively, with 26 bases between them. The CDR3 DNA is TGTGCCAGCAGCCCCCCAGGTTTTAACAGTGGAGGGGTAGATACGCAGTATTTT. Translating gives CASSPPGFNSGGVDTQYF.

The gene calls are TRBV12-5 and TRBJ1-1, with unresolved D. Germline CDR1 is LGHNT and CDR2 is FRNRAP. The CDR3 has 15 amino acids. V gave up 0 bases and J gave up 6 bases, with 14 bases separating them. As DNA, the CDR3 is TGTGCTAGTGGTTTGGTACTTGGGGTAGCGGCTGAAGCTTTCTTT. Translating it yields CASGLVLGVAAEAFF.

In DNA, the CDR3 is TGTGCCAGCAGTTTAGTTAGCGGGGGATCCTACAATGAGCAGTTCTTC. Amino acid sequence: CASSLVSGGSYNEQFF. The chain employs TRBV27 and TRBJ2-1, with 9 nucleotides matching TRBD2. The J segment lost 1 base and the V segment lost 2 bases, leaving 3 bases of the junction unmatched. Looked up from germline, CDR1 is MNHEY and CDR2 is SMNVEV (reference sequence). The CDR3 runs to 16 residues.

In its sample, this clone was seen once. The genes are TRBV7-9 and TRBJ1-1; tentative D call: TRBD1 (5 bases). This CDR3 has 13 amino acids. Trimming took off 1 base at V and 4 bases at J, with 7 bases between the two ends. In germline, CDR1 is SEHNR, CDR2 FQNEAQ (reference sequence). CDR3: CASSLDQGTEAFF. In DNA, the CDR3 is TGTGCCAGCAGCTTAGACCAGGGCACTGAAGCTTTCTTT.

In this sample, this clone turned up once. The gene calls are TRBV25-1 and TRBJ2-5; D is perhaps TRBD1 (8 bases). The CDR3 consists of 14 residues. V lost 4 bases to trimming and J lost 4 bases, with 13 bases between them. The germline gives CDR1 MGHDK, CDR2 SYGVNS. CDR3 nucleotide sequence: TGTGCCAGCAGTGGACAGGGGAGGGCAGAGACCCAGTACTTC. Encoded protein: CASSGQGRAETQYF.

The chain is built from TRBV27 and TRBJ2-1, with 7 bases matching TRBD2. This CDR3 is 11 amino acids long. The germline CDR1 and CDR2 sequences are MNHEY and SMNVEV (reference sequence). The V gene end was trimmed by 10 bases and the J gene end by 14 bases; junction bases not matched to a gene: 11. Here the CDR3 DNA reads TGTGCCACCGGCGGGGGAGGGAATAAGTTCTTC. Its protein product is CATGGGGNKFF.

V is TRBV5-1 and J is TRBJ2-7; TRBD2 might be the D (7 bases). Trimming pared 1 base from V and 5 bases from J, leaving 10 bases between. CDR1 and CDR2 from the germline V gene are SGHRS and YFSETQ. The CDR3 length is 13 residues. In nucleotides, the CDR3 is TGCGCCAGCAGCTTGAAAGGGGGGGACGAGCAGTACTTC. Translating gives CASSLKGGDEQYF. Filled out from reference TRBV5-1 and TRBJ2-7, the complete variable domain reads KAGVTQTPRYLIKTRGQQVTLSCSPISGHRSVSWYQQTPGQGLQFLFEYFSETQRNKGNFPGRFSGRQFSNSRSEMNVSTLELGDSALYLCASSLKGGDEQYFGPGTRLTVT.

The chain couples TRBV7-8 to TRBJ1-2, with 9 bases lining up with TRBD1. J was trimmed by 2 bases and V by 3 bases; bases with no gene match: 16. This CDR3 is built from 19 residues. Per the germline V gene, CDR1 is SGHVS and CDR2 is FQNEAQ. The CDR3 coding sequence is TGTGCCAGCAGCTTGGGGACAGGGTTCCTTGCCAGACAAAACTATGGCTACACCTTC. As protein: CASSLGTGFLARQNYGYTF.

V gene TRBV19 combines with J gene TRBJ2-1; D is possibly TRBD1 (6 bases). The CDR3 consists of 15 residues. The germline V gene has CDR1 LNHDA and CDR2 SQIVND (reference sequence). Trimming took 1 base from V and 7 from J, leaving 14 bases between them. The CDR3 DNA sequence: TGTGCCAGTAGTATAGGGGGGACACTTCTGAATGAGCAGTTCTTC. It specifies CASSIGGTLLNEQFF.

The rearrangement uses TRBV2 and TRBJ1-4; D gene unclear. Germline CDR1 and CDR2: SNHLY and FYNNEI. V was trimmed by 6 bases and J by 1 base, leaving 15 bases between them. The CDR3 is 16 residues long. The CDR3 bases are TGTGCCAGCAGCGCAGAGCGGAGCCGAACTAATGAAAAACTGTTTTTT. Its protein is CASSAERSRTNEKLFF.

The J gene is TRBJ1-6, the V gene TRBV11-2; D is unresolved. V was shortened by 1 base and J by 10 bases, with 14 bases between the two germline ends. CDR3 length equals 15 residues. CDR1 is SGHAT, CDR2 FQNNGV, per germline. CDR3 nucleotides: TGTGCCAGCAGCTTAGTGGGCAGGAGGTTCTCACCCCTCCACTTT. Amino acid sequence: CASSLVGRRFSPLHF. The full variable domain, its missing parts supplied by reference TRBV11-2 and TRBJ1-6, is EAGVAQSPRYKIIEKRQSVAFWCNPISGHATLYWYQQILGQGPKLLIQFQNNGVVDDSQLPKDRFSAERLKGVDSTLKIQPAKLEDSAVYLCASSLVGRRFSPLHFGNGTRLTVT.

This clone appeared a few times. The chain joins TRBV29-1 to TRBJ1-2, with D tentatively TRBD1 (6 bases). CDR1 is SQVTM and CDR2 is ANQGSEA in the germline V gene. This CDR3 has 13 residues. V lost 6 bases, J lost 5 bases, and 16 bases lay in between. CDR3 sequence: CSVGGREGYGYTF. The CDR3 nucleotides are TGCAGCGTGGGGGGCAGGGAGGGGTATGGCTACACCTTC.

The V call is TRBV9, the J call TRBJ1-3, with D possibly being TRBD1 (6 bases). The CDR3 loop spans 18 amino acids. Germline V gene lookup returns CDR1 SGDLS and CDR2 YYNGEE. The germline V and J ends were trimmed by 1 base and 2 bases, with 19 bases remaining between them. The CDR3 is CASSVSAIQGATGNTIYF. CDR3 bases: TGTGCCAGCAGCGTATCGGCTATACAGGGAGCTACTGGAAACACCATATATTTT.

This clone was picked up a small number of times. The CDR3 DNA reads as TGCGCCAGCAGTGACCCCCGACTAGACCGTAACGAGCAGTACTTC. Translating gives CASSDPRLDRNEQYF. The genes are TRBV10-2 and TRBJ2-7; perhaps TRBD2 as D (6 bases). V lost 3 bases to trimming and J lost 5 bases, with 17 bases between them. Looked up from germline, CDR1 is WSHSY and CDR2 is SAAADI. This CDR3 has 15 residues.

V gene TRBV9 combines with J gene TRBJ1-1, with TRBD1 identical over 7 bases. The germline gives CDR1 SGDLS, CDR2 YYNGEE. V was pared by 4 bases and J by 1 base, with 4 bases of the junction left unmatched. The CDR3 consists of 14 residues. CDR3 sequence reads: CASSPRGPNTEAFF. In nucleotides, the CDR3 is TGTGCCAGCAGCCCTAGGGGGCCGAACACTGAAGCTTTCTTT.

The CDR3, as DNA: TGTGCCAGCAGTTCTTGGACAGCCACTGAAGCTTTCTTT. It is translated as CASSSWTATEAFF. The rearrangement joins TRBV6-5 to TRBJ1-1, with D possibly being TRBD1 (6 bases). The germline V gene encodes CDR1 MNHEY and CDR2 SVGAGI. The CDR3 contains 13 residues. Trimming pared 4 bases from V and 4 bases from J, leaving 10 bases between.

The rearrangement joins TRBV6-1 to TRBJ1-1, with TRBD1 matching over 8 bases. Germline trimming cut 4 bases from V and 1 base from J; bases unmatched to any gene: 5. CDR3 length: 15 residues. The V gene's germline CDR1 is MNHNS and CDR2 SASEGT. DNA for the CDR3: TGTGCCAGCAGTGGTTTGACAGGGGCGAACACTGAAGCTTTCTTT. Its translation: CASSGLTGANTEAFF.

This clone was seen just once. V and J are TRBV19 and TRBJ1-5; 8 bases match TRBD1. Unmatched junction bases numbered 6, after V lost 4 bases and J lost 4 bases. The CDR3 spans 15 residues. Germline lookup yields CDR1 LNHDA and CDR2 SQIVND (reference sequence). The CDR3 sequence: CASSTSTGDNQPQHF. The CDR3 DNA sequence: TGTGCCAGTAGTACCTCGACAGGGGATAATCAGCCCCAGCATTTT. Looking up the rest from reference TRBV19 and TRBJ1-5 gives the full variable domain: DGGITQSPKYLFRKEGQNVTLSCEQNLNHDAMYWYRQDPGQGLRLIYYSQIVNDFQKGDIAEGYSVSREKKESFPLTVTSAQKNPTAFYLCASSTSTGDNQPQHFGDGTRLSIL.

The CDR3 protein is CATSKGGTDTQYF. DNA of the CDR3: TGTGCCACCAGCAAAGGGGGCACAGATACGCAGTATTTT. The chain combines TRBV15 with TRBJ2-3; tentatively, D is TRBD1 (5 bases). From germline, CDR1 is LNHNV and CDR2 YYDKDF (reference sequence). V lost 4 bases, J lost 1 base, and 6 bases lay in between. This CDR3 contains 13 residues.